These T cell receptor beta chains were read from a single sample in a study of siplizumab effects on memory and regulatory T cells. The table came from immunoSEQ multiplex PCR; TCRdb's copy has only in-frame clones and leaves some out. The repertoire holds 100,000 to 120,000 clones, with about 92% as singletons. The sequenced material came from CD4+ T cells sorted from blood. The receptors stem from a human donor in good health. Both conserved end residues are part of each CDR3. A D gene is named only where the DNA matches it firmly. Where a row states a size, it is once, few, many or the class of an expanded clone; other rows omit it.

TRBV29-1	TRBJ2-3	.	.	CSVTGTLRTDTQYF	TGCAGCGTTACCGGGACGCTTCGCACAGATACGCAGTATTTT
TRBV5-6	TRBJ1-5	.	.	CASMRQASNQPQHF	TGTGCCAGCATGCGACAGGCTAGCAATCAGCCCCAGCATTTT
TRBV18	TRBJ2-1	.	TRBD1	CASGTRQGITADEQFF	TGTGCCAGCGGGACAAGACAGGGGATTACGGCCGATGAGCAGTTCTTC
TRBV10-3	TRBJ1-6	.	.	CAGRQVYNSPLHF	TGTGCCGGCCGACAGGTATATAATTCACCCCTCCACTTT
TRBV6-5	TRBJ1-1	.	.	CASHRTGTNTEAFF	TGTGCCAGTCATCGAACAGGTACGAACACTGAAGCTTTCTTT
TRBV18	TRBJ1-1	.	.	CASSPSMGSGEAFF	TGTGCCAGCTCACCATCGATGGGGTCCGGTGAAGCTTTCTTT
TRBV19	TRBJ1-1	.	.	CASSITLQNTEAFF	TGTGCCAGTAGTATAACTCTGCAGAACACTGAAGCTTTCTTT
TRBV6-6	TRBJ2-3	.	.	CITGSITDTQYF	TGCATAACCGGGTCCATCACAGATACGCAGTATTTT
TRBV7-6	TRBJ2-2	once	TRBD2	CASSSIAGVGTGELFF	TGTGCCAGCAGCTCTATAGCGGGAGTTGGCACCGGGGAGCTGTTTTTT
TRBV6-5	TRBJ1-1	.	.	CASSSTVNTEAFF	TGTGCCAGCAGTTCCACAGTGAACACTGAAGCTTTCTTT
TRBV9	TRBJ2-5	.	.	CASSLTGAPETQYF	TGTGCCAGCAGCCTGACCGGGGCCCCTGAGACCCAGTACTTC
TRBV9	TRBJ1-2	.	.	CASSSSLKQKFGYTF	TGTGCCAGCAGCTCATCCCTGAAACAGAAATTTGGCTACACCTTC
TRBV5-4	TRBJ2-5	.	TRBD2	CASSSGTSGQETQYF	TGTGCCAGCAGCTCCGGGACTAGCGGGCAAGAGACCCAGTACTTC
TRBV5-1	TRBJ1-1	.	.	CASSLSGMNTEAFF	TGCGCCAGCAGCTTGTCTGGGATGAACACTGAAGCTTTCTTT
TRBV18	TRBJ1-1	.	.	CASSPSNTNTEAFF	TGTGCCAGCTCACCATCGAACACGAACACTGAAGCTTTCTTT
TRBV19	TRBJ1-1	.	.	CASSPALRVRTTEAFF	TGTGCCAGTAGTCCAGCACTTAGGGTGAGGACGACTGAAGCTTTCTTT
TRBV6-6	TRBJ2-5	.	.	CASSYGQETQYF	TGTGCCAGCAGTTATGGGCAAGAGACCCAGTACTTC
TRBV10-3	TRBJ1-1	.	.	CAISQFGSGTEAFF	TGTGCCATCAGTCAGTTTGGGTCCGGCACTGAAGCTTTCTTT
TRBV18	TRBJ1-1	.	.	CASSRNAEAFF	TGTGCCAGCTCCAGAAACGCTGAAGCTTTCTTT
TRBV25-1	TRBJ1-5	.	.	CASSEPVSNQPQHF	TGTGCCAGCAGTGAACCAGTTAGCAATCAGCCCCAGCATTTT
TRBV5-6	TRBJ1-2	.	.	CASSYLRDYGYTF	TGTGCCAGCAGCTACCTCAGGGACTATGGCTACACCTTC
TRBV20-1	TRBJ2-5	.	.	CSARTRETQYF	TGCAGTGCTAGAACGCGGGAGACCCAGTACTTC
TRBV13	TRBJ2-7	.	.	CASPDTIGYEQYF	TGTGCCAGTCCGGACACCATTGGGTACGAGCAGTACTTC
TRBV4-3	TRBJ1-1	.	.	CASSLERGTEAFF	TGCGCCAGCAGCCTCGAAAGGGGCACTGAAGCTTTCTTT
TRBV11-3	TRBJ1-2	.	.	CASSLEIYGYTF	TGTGCCAGCAGCTTAGAAATCTATGGCTACACCTTC
TRBV19	TRBJ2-5	.	TRBD2	CASSATGTSVQETQYF	TGTGCCAGTAGTGCCACCGGGACTAGCGTGCAAGAGACCCAGTACTTC
TRBV7-2	TRBJ1-1	.	.	CASSFSTEAFF	TGTGCCAGCAGCTTTTCCACTGAAGCTTTCTTT
TRBV6-5	TRBJ1-1	.	.	CASSYLVTERNTEAFF	TGTGCCAGCAGTTATCTCGTGACAGAAAGGAACACTGAAGCTTTCTTT
TRBV6-1	TRBJ1-2	.	TRBD1	CASSEILGQGRGYTF	TGTGCCAGCAGTGAAATCTTGGGACAGGGGCGCGGCTACACCTTC
TRBV7-9	TRBJ1-1	few	.	CASSPLRQTNTEAFF	TGTGCCAGCAGCCCCCTCCGACAGACGAACACTGAAGCTTTCTTT
TRBV29-1	TRBJ1-2	.	.	CSVEGGSGYGYTF	TGCAGCGTTGAGGGGGGATCGGGCTATGGCTACACCTTC